This T cell receptor beta chain originates from a study of blood T cell repertoires in COVID-19. As handled by the study authors: Researchers report that nucleated cell counts were estimated from reference gene primer amplification. Libraries were prepared by immunoSEQ multiplex PCR; TCRdb keeps only in-frame clonotypes and omits some of them. Clone size and the V and J calls come from that table; the DNA yielded D and trimming. The sample carries about 87,000 clones, 80% to 85% recorded once. Per the germline V gene, CDR1 is LNHNV and CDR2 is YYDKDF (reference sequence). The CDR3 is 15 amino acids. V was trimmed by 4 bases and J by 2 bases, leaving 12 bases between them.

The V gene is TRBV15, the J gene TRBJ2-1, with D perhaps matching TRBD2 (5 bases). The receptor's source is a woman older than 75 with active or convalescent COVID-19. The specimen was peripheral blood. The CDR3, as DNA: TGTGCCACCAGCAACGGATCCGGGGCCTACAATGAGCAGTTCTTC. Protein product: CATSNGSGAYNEQFF.